A single sample gave rise to the 5 T cell receptor beta chains below, sequenced in a study of blood T cell repertoires in COVID-19. Some clones are missing from TCRdb's copy, which holds only in-frame ones; the method was immunoSEQ multiplex PCR. The sample contains about 59,000 clones, around four fifths of which appear only once. Sequenced material: peripheral blood. The source is a woman between 65 and 79 years old with acute or convalescent COVID-19.

This sequence joins TRBV14 and TRBJ1-6, with D possibly being TRBD1 (6 bases). V lost 4 bases and J 7 bases, leaving 14 bases between the germline ends. CDR1 is SGHDN and CDR2 is FVKESK in the germline V gene. This CDR3 region has 15 residues. CDR3 nucleotides: TGTGCCAGCAGCCCTATGTCAGGGGCCAATTCACCCCTCCACTTT. Its protein product is CASSPMSGANSPLHF.

The count of this clone is one. V usage is TRBV5-1 and J usage is TRBJ2-3; TRBD2 matches at 9 bases. The germline CDR1 and CDR2 sequences are SGHRS and YFSETQ. The CDR3 has 16 amino acids. V trimming: 3 bases; J trimming: 2 bases; junction bases outside the gene matches: 7. CDR3 loop: CASSSAAGGYTDTQYF. The CDR3 DNA follows: TGCGCCAGCAGCTCGGCAGCGGGGGGATACACAGATACGCAGTATTTT.

V is TRBV3-1 (or the pseudogene TRBV3-2) and J is TRBJ1-4, with 8 bases that match TRBD1. Trimming took 6 bases from V and 0 from J; bases not matched to a gene: 3. The CDR3 consists of 15 residues. The germline gives CDR1 LGHDT, CDR2 YNNKEL (reference sequence). CDR3 bases: TGTGCCAGCAGTACCAGGGGGCCAACTAATGAAAAACTGTTTTTT. Translated: CASSTRGPTNEKLFF.

The chain carries TRBV9 and TRBJ1-6; 10 bases map to TRBD1. Germline assignment: CDR1 SGDLS and CDR2 YYNGEE. V shed 1 base, J shed 10 bases, and the junction held 5 bases outside the gene matches. The CDR3 loop spans 15 amino acids. The CDR3 sequence: CASSVKDRGLSPLHF. The CDR3 region has the DNA TGTGCCAGCAGCGTAAAGGACAGGGGGTTATCACCCCTCCACTTT.

V usage is TRBV9 and J usage is TRBJ2-7, with TRBD2 as a possible D gene (6 bases). This CDR3 has 15 residues. CDR1 is SGDLS and CDR2 is YYNGEE in the germline V gene. The V and J ends lost 4 bases and 0 bases respectively, with 14 bases between them. Here the CDR3 reads CASSPEPGSSYEQYF. The CDR3 coding sequence is TGTGCCAGCAGCCCAGAGCCCGGGAGCTCCTACGAGCAGTACTTC.